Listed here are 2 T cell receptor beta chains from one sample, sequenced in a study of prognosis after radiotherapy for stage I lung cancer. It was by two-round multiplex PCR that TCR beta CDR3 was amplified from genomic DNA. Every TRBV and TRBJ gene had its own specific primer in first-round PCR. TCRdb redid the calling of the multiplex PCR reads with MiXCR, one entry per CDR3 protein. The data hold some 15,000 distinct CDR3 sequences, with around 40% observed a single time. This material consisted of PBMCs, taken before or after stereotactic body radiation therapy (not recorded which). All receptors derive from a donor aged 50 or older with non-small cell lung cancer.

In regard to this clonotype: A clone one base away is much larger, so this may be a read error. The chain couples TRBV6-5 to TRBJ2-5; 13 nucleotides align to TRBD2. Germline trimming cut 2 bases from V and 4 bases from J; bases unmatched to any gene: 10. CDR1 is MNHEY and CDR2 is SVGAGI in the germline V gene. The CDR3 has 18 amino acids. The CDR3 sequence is CASSYGVLAGGSGETQYF. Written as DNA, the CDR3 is TGTGCCAGCAGTTACGGGGTACTAGCGGGAGGGTCTGGAGAGACCCAGTACTTC.

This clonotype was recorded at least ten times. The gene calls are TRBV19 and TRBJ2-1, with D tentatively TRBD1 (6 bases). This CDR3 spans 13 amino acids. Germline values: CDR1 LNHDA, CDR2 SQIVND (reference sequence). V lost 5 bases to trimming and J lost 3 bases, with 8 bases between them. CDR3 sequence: CASSLGGYNEQFF. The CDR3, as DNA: TGTGCCAGTAGTTTAGGGGGCTACAATGAGCAGTTCTTC.